This T cell receptor beta chain was captured in a study of cytomegalovirus exposure and HLA in healthy donors. The V end lost 5 bases, the J end lost 0 bases, and 14 bases lay between the germline ends. Germline values: CDR1 MDHEN, CDR2 SYDVKM. CDR3 size: 16 residues. Study-wide findings and caveats: Among TCR beta chains, those listed as cytomegalovirus-associated numbered about 150.

The PCR made use of 60 Vbeta and 13 Jbeta primers. Clones were sequenced by immunoSEQ multiplex PCR, and TCRdb holds only the in-frame ones, with some missing. The table shows fewer than 110,000 clones, with 65% to 85% occurring only once. Points on this clone: No antigen is known for it.

The sequenced sample was PBMCs. The chain links TRBV28 to TRBJ2-1; D is ambiguous. This sequence was found in a man younger than 35 in good health and CMV-seronegative. The CDR3 loop is CASSAEPLSSYNEQFF. The CDR3 bases are TGTGCCAGCAGTGCCGAGCCGCTAAGCTCCTACAATGAGCAGTTCTTC.